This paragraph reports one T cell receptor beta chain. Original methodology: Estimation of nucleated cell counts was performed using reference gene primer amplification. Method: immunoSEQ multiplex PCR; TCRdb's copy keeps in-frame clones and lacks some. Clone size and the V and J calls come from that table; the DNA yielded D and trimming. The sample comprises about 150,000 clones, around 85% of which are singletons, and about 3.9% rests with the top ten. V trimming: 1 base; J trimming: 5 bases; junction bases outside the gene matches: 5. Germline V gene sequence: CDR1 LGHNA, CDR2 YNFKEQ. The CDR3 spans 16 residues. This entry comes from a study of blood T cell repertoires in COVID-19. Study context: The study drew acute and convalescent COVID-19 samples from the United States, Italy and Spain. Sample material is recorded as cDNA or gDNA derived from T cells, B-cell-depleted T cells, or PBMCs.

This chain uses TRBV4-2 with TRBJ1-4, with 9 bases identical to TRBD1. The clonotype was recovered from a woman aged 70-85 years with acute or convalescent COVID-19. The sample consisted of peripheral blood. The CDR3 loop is CASSQGPGTGNEKLFF. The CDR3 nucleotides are TGTGCCAGCAGCCAAGGACCCGGGACAGGGAATGAAAAACTGTTTTTT.